This passage covers 29 T cell receptor beta chains from one sample sequenced in a study of identical twins. Each CDR3 protein is one row after TCRdb ran MiXCR on the 5' RACE reads. The sample yields some 790,000 distinct CDR3 sequences, approximately 18% seen once. These data were likewise used in another study, on T cells expressing NK-cell markers.

The specimen sequenced was PBMCs. Every receptor here comes from a woman aged 18-29 years in good health.

For this clonotype: A junction end diverges from the germline sequence, so it may reflect a read error. The chain recombines TRBV20-1 with TRBJ1-2; 8 bases fit TRBD1. The CDR3 loop spans 10 amino acids. The germline CDR1 and CDR2 sequences are DFQATT and SNEGSKA (reference sequence). CDR3 coding DNA: TGCAGTGCTAGGGACAGGGCACCGTACTTC. Amino acids: CSARDRAPYF.

The V and J genes are TRBV4-3 and TRBJ2-2; D is unclear. The CDR3 is made up of 15 amino acids. In germline, CDR1 is LGHNA, CDR2 YSLEER. The ends were cut back, 4 bases at V and 4 bases at J, with 13 bases in the middle. Written as DNA, the CDR3 is TGCGCCAGCAGCCCTCAGGTCCTCGGCACCGGGGAGCTGTTTTTT. Its translation: CASSPQVLGTGELFF.

The table lists this clonotype with a few counts. The rearrangement uses TRBV3-1 and TRBJ1-4; TRBD1 might be the D (5 bases). The CDR3 loop spans 15 amino acids. Germline CDR1 and CDR2: LGHDT and YNNKEL (reference sequence). Trimming stripped 0 bases from V and 5 bases from J, with 10 bases between. The CDR3 reads CASSQDVGGNEKLFF. CDR3 sequence (DNA): TGTGCCAGCAGCCAAGATGTGGGGGGAAATGAAAAACTGTTTTTT.

This clonotype was counted a few times. This chain joins TRBV11-2 and TRBJ1-1; D not certain. This CDR3 contains 14 residues. CDR1 SGHAT and CDR2 FQNNGV come from the germline V gene. V gave up 2 bases and J gave up 4 bases, with 11 bases separating them. CDR3 protein: CASSLKVKSTEAFF. The CDR3, as DNA: TGTGCCAGCAGCTTAAAGGTCAAGAGCACTGAAGCTTTCTTT.

The chain links TRBV19 to TRBJ2-1; D gene ambiguous. Germline V lookup: CDR1 LNHDA, CDR2 SQIVND (reference sequence). The CDR3 extends over 12 amino acids. With 3 bases removed from V and 8 bases from J, the gap between germline ends came to 8 bases. The CDR3 region has the DNA TGTGCCAGTAGTATGCCTCACGATGAGCAGTTCTTC. Translation: CASSMPHDEQFF.

This clonotype was counted a few times. This rearrangement joins TRBV20-1 to TRBJ1-2; D may be TRBD1 (5 bases). The V and J ends lost 3 bases and 3 bases respectively, with 14 bases between them. Germline values: CDR1 DFQATT, CDR2 SNEGSKA (reference sequence). The CDR3 is 14 residues long. The CDR3 coding sequence is TGCAGTGCTAGTAAGGGGAGGGCCTACTATGGCTACACCTTC. It codes for CSASKGRAYYGYTF.

This clonotype was seen at least ten times. V usage is TRBV7-9 and J usage is TRBJ2-1, with TRBD2 matching 8 bases. The CDR3 runs 13 residues. Germline lookup yields CDR1 SEHNR and CDR2 FQNEAQ (reference sequence). V lost 8 bases and J lost 5; bases outside the gene matches: 5. As DNA, the CDR3 is TGTGCCAGCCGACTAGCGTACAACAATGAGCAGTTCTTC. This sequence encodes CASRLAYNNEQFF.

This clonotype was seen a handful of times. The rearrangement joins TRBV7-2 to TRBJ2-7, with TRBD2 matching over 7 bases. J gave up 6 bases and V 5 bases, and 10 bases lay outside the gene matches. The length of the CDR3 is 14 residues. Germline loops: CDR1 SGHTA, CDR2 FQGNSA. The CDR3 protein is CASSPLGGASEQYF. The CDR3 nucleotides are TGTGCCAGCAGCCCATTGGGAGGGGCCAGCGAGCAGTACTTC.

This clonotype was found a few times. The chain links TRBV3-1 to TRBJ1-1; no clear D. This CDR3 spans 14 amino acids. Looked up from germline, CDR1 is LGHDT and CDR2 is YNNKEL (reference sequence). V lost 0 bases and J 7 bases, leaving 12 bases between the germline ends. The CDR3 region has the DNA TGTGCCAGCAGCCAAGATAGAGGCACGGGTGAAGCTTTCTTT. It yields the protein CASSQDRGTGEAFF.

This clonotype turned up a few times. Here the CDR3 reads CSANRESYGYTF. In DNA form, the CDR3 reads TGCAGTGCTAACAGGGAGAGCTATGGCTACACCTTC. This chain connects TRBV20-1 to TRBJ1-2; D is perhaps TRBD1 (6 bases). The ends were cut back, 4 bases at V and 4 bases at J, with 10 bases in the middle. The germline V gene has CDR1 DFQATT and CDR2 SNEGSKA (reference sequence). The CDR3 consists of 12 residues.

A few counts support this clonotype. The rearrangement joins TRBV20-1 to TRBJ2-1; 13 bases are a match to TRBD2. CDR3 length: 16 amino acids. J lost 9 bases, V lost 1 base, and 9 bases had no gene match. CDR1 DFQATT and CDR2 SNEGSKA come from the germline V gene (reference sequence). The CDR3 reads CSARGPTSGGFAEQFF. The DNA of the CDR3 is TGCAGTGCTAGAGGGCCGACTAGCGGGGGGTTCGCTGAGCAGTTCTTC.

The chain joins TRBV6-1 to TRBJ2-4; D is ambiguous. The CDR3 sequence is 17 residues long. The germline V gene encodes CDR1 MNHNS and CDR2 SASEGT. Trimming pared 5 bases from V and 0 bases from J, leaving 17 bases between. The chain's CDR3 is CASSPLGNPLAKNIQYF. CDR3 in DNA: TGTGCCAGCAGTCCCCTCGGTAATCCCTTAGCCAAAAACATTCAGTACTTC.

This chain joins TRBV7-9 and TRBJ1-1, with D unclear. Per germline, CDR1 SEHNR and CDR2 FQNEAQ (reference sequence). V was pared by 2 bases and J by 0 bases, with 7 bases between. The CDR3 is made up of 14 amino acids. The chain's CDR3 is CASSLLGMNTEAFF. The DNA of the CDR3 is TGTGCCAGCAGCTTATTAGGGATGAACACTGAAGCTTTCTTT.

The chain has TRBV23-1 and TRBJ2-2; 12 bases fit TRBD2. TRBV23-1 is annotated as an ORF whose role is uncertain. Trimming at V came to 0 bases and at J to 1 base, leaving 6 bases not matched to a gene. The CDR3 runs to 19 residues. DNA of the CDR3: TGCGCCAGCAGTCAATCTTCGTCTAGCGGGAGGGAGAACACCGGGGAGCTGTTTTTT. Translated: CASSQSSSSGRENTGELFF.

This clonotype has a count of ten or more. This chain connects TRBV7-2 to TRBJ1-1; D gene unclear. V lost 5 bases, J lost 0 bases, and 7 bases lay in between. Germline V gene sequence: CDR1 SGHTA, CDR2 FQGNSA. CDR3 length equals 13 residues. The CDR3 nucleotides are TGTGCCAGCAGCCTCCAGTTGAACACTGAAGCTTTCTTT. Protein sequence: CASSLQLNTEAFF. The entire variable domain, with the rest obtained from reference TRBV7-2 and TRBJ1-1, is as follows: GAGVSQSPSNKVTEKGKDVELRCDPISGHTALYWYRQSLGQGLEFLIYFQGNSAPDKSGLPSDRFSAERTGGSVSTLTIQRTQQEDSAVYLCASSLQLNTEAFFGQGTRLTVV.

J is TRBJ2-7 and V is TRBV5-1; no definite D call. Germline values: CDR1 SGHRS, CDR2 YFSETQ. The CDR3 runs to 15 residues. Between the trimmed V and J ends, which lost 7 bases and 1 base, there was a span of 18 bases. The CDR3 coding sequence is TGCGCCAGCCAACTCGGGCAGCTGTGGTCCTACGAGCAGTACTTC. Encoded protein: CASQLGQLWSYEQYF.

In this sample, this clonotype turned up a few times. This chain joins TRBV6-1 and TRBJ2-7; 11 bases map to TRBD2. Per germline, CDR1 MNHNS and CDR2 SASEGT. This CDR3 comprises 16 residues. V shed 6 bases, J shed 4 bases, and the junction held 11 bases outside the gene matches. CDR3 loop: CASSRTLSGGAYEQYF. The CDR3 coding sequence is TGTGCCAGCAGCCGAACCCTTAGCGGGGGGGCTTACGAGCAGTACTTC.

This clonotype was detected a few times. The rearrangement joins TRBV12-5 to TRBJ2-1; D may be TRBD1 (7 bases). The CDR3 is 15 residues long. V was shortened by 1 base and J by 6 bases, with 13 bases between the two germline ends. Per germline, CDR1 LGHNT and CDR2 FRNRAP. The DNA of the CDR3 is TGTGCTAGTGGTTTGGACCAGGGGGGCCCCAATGAGCAGTTCTTC. Protein product: CASGLDQGGPNEQFF.

A single count supports this clonotype. The chain recombines TRBV11-2 with TRBJ2-2, with TRBD1 matching 8 bases. Germline values: CDR1 SGHAT, CDR2 FQNNGV. With 5 bases clipped from V and 4 bases from J, the junction kept 9 bases outside the gene matches. This CDR3 is 16 amino acids long. The CDR3 DNA sequence: TGTGCCAGCAGCCTCATCAGGGGGCGCAGCACCGGGGAGCTGTTTTTT. Amino acids: CASSLIRGRSTGELFF.

J is TRBJ2-1 and V is TRBV20-1; perhaps TRBD2 as D (6 bases). This CDR3 is built from 12 residues. Between the trimmed V and J ends, which lost 6 bases and 5 bases, there was a span of 11 bases. Germline CDR1 DFQATT, CDR2 SNEGSKA (reference sequence). The CDR3 DNA follows: TGCAGTGCCGCGGGACTCCACAATGAGCAGTTCTTC. Residues: CSAAGLHNEQFF.

This clonotype was seen a handful of times. The V and J genes are TRBV10-3 and TRBJ2-7, with D hard to call. The CDR3 covers 10 residues. V shed 10 bases and J shed 4 bases, with 8 bases lying between them. Germline-derived CDR1 and CDR2 are ENHRY and SYGVKD. The CDR3 nucleotides are TGTGCCAAGCGACGGTACGAGCAGTACTTC. Its protein product is CAKRRYEQYF.

There are a few counts of this clonotype. V gene TRBV20-1 combines with J gene TRBJ2-5; 12 bases match TRBD2. In germline, CDR1 is DFQATT, CDR2 SNEGSKA (reference sequence). The CDR3 is 15 amino acids. The J segment lost 3 bases and the V segment lost 2 bases, leaving 4 bases of the junction unmatched. CDR3 DNA: TGCAGTGCTAGATCGGCTAGCGGGGGGGAAGAGACCCAGTACTTC. It yields the protein CSARSASGGEETQYF.

The chain couples TRBV29-1 to TRBJ2-2; TRBD2 aligns across 7 bases. The CDR3 runs to 13 residues. Trimming cost V 2 bases and J 8 bases; bases outside gene matches: 5. In germline, CDR1 is SQVTM, CDR2 ANQGSEA. CDR3 protein: CSVEKDGRGELFF. CDR3 nucleotides: TGCAGCGTTGAAAAGGACGGGAGGGGGGAGCTGTTTTTT.

The CDR3 loop reads CASSWETRNEKLFF. Written as DNA, the CDR3 is TGTGCCAGCAGTTGGGAGACCAGGAATGAAAAACTGTTTTTT. This chain uses TRBV28 with TRBJ1-4; unclear D gene. This CDR3 has 14 residues. Germline V gene sequence: CDR1 MDHEN, CDR2 SYDVKM. The ends were cut back, 4 bases at V and 5 bases at J, with 11 bases in the middle.

This clonotype showed up just a few times. The chain links TRBV7-2 to TRBJ2-5; maybe TRBD2 (5 bases). V was clipped by 5 bases and J by 8 bases, with 21 bases between them. There are 15 residues in the CDR3. Germline lookup yields CDR1 SGHTA and CDR2 FQGNSA. In DNA, the CDR3 is TGTGCCAGCAGCCGTTCCCCTACGGGGTATCAAACCCAGTACTTC. Its protein is CASSRSPTGYQTQYF.

V usage is TRBV7-2 and J usage is TRBJ2-1; no reliable D call. This CDR3 region has 16 residues. The V end lost 2 bases, the J end lost 7 bases, and 18 bases lay between the germline ends. Germline lookup yields CDR1 SGHTA and CDR2 FQGNSA. The CDR3 nucleotides are TGTGCCAGCAGCTTAAGGCGAGGAACCACTATTAATGAGCAGTTCTTC. It codes for CASSLRRGTTINEQFF.

The chain recombines TRBV6-5 with TRBJ1-1, with D perhaps matching TRBD1 (5 bases). Trimming cost V 4 bases and J 9 bases, with 12 bases left between them. The CDR3 spans 12 residues. Germline CDR1 and CDR2: MNHEY and SVGAGI. CDR3 sequence: CASSWMEGKAFF. CDR3 nucleotide sequence: TGTGCCAGCAGTTGGATGGAGGGGAAAGCTTTCTTT.

This clonotype has at least ten counts. The V gene is TRBV12-3 or TRBV12-4, the J gene TRBJ1-4; possibly TRBD1 for D (6 bases). The CDR3 has 16 amino acids. V lost 5 bases to trimming and J lost 8 bases, with 21 bases between them. CDR3 sequence: CASSATIGTKGEKLFF. The CDR3 DNA is TGTGCCAGCAGTGCGACGATCGGGACAAAGGGGGAAAAACTGTTTTTT.

V and J are TRBV20-1 and TRBJ1-1; D remains ambiguous. Germline V gives CDR1 DFQATT, CDR2 SNEGSKA (reference sequence). Trimming pared 1 base from V and 0 bases from J, leaving 12 bases between. The CDR3 has 15 residues. The CDR3 DNA is TGCAGTGCTAGAGCAGGCCTGACAATGAACACTGAAGCTTTCTTT. This translates into CSARAGLTMNTEAFF.